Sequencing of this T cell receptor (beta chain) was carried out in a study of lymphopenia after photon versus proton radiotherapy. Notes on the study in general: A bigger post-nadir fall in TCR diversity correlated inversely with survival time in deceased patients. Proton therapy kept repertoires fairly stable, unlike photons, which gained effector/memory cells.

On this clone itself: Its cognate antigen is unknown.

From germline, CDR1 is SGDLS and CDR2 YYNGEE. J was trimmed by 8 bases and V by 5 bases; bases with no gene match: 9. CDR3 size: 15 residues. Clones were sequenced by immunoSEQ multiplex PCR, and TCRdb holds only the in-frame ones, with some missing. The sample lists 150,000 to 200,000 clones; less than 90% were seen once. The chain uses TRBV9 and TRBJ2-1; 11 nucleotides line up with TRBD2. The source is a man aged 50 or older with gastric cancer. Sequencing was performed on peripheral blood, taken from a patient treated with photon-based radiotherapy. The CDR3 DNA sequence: TGTGCCAGCAGTGTACTAGCGGGAGACCGGGATGAGCAGTTCTTC. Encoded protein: CASSVLAGDRDEQFF.